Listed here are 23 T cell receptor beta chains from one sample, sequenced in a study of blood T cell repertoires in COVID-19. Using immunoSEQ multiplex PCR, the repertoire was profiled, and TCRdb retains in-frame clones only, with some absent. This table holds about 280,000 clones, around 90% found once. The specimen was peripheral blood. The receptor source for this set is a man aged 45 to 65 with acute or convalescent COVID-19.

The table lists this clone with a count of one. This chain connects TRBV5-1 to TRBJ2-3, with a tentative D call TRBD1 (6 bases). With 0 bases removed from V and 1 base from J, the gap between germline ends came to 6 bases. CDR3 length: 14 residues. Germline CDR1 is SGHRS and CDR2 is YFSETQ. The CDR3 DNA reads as TGCGCCAGCAGCTTGGGGACAGGCACAGATACGCAGTATTTT. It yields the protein CASSLGTGTDTQYF.

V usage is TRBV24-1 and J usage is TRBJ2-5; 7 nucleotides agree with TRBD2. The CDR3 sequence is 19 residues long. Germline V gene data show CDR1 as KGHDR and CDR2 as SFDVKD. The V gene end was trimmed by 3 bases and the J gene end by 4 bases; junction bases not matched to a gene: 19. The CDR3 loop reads CATSDKQERGGAGRETQYF. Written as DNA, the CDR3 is TGTGCCACCAGTGATAAACAAGAGAGGGGAGGGGCAGGCAGAGAGACCCAGTACTTC.

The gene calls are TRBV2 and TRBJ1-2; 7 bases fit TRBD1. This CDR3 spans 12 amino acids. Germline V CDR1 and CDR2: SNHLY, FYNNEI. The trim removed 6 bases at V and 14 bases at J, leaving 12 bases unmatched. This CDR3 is CASSGDSFGITF. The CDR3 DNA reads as TGTGCCAGCAGCGGGGACAGTTTTGGCATAACCTTC.

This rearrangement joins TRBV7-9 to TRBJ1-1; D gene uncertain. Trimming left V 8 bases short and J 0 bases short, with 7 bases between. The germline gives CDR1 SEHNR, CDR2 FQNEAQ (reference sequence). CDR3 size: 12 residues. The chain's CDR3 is CASGRMNTEAFF. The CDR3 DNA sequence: TGTGCCAGCGGCAGGATGAACACTGAAGCTTTCTTT.

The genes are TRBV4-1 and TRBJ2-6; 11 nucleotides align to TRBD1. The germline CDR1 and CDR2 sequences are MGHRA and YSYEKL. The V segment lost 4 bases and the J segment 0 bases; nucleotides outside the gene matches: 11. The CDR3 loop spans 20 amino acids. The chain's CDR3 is CASSPLNPGQGVSGANVLTF. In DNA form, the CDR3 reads TGCGCCAGCAGCCCATTGAATCCGGGACAGGGGGTCTCTGGGGCCAACGTCCTGACTTTC.

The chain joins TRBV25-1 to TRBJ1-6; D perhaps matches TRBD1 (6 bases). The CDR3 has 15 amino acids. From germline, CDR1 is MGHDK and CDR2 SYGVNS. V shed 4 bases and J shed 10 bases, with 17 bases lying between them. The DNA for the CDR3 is TGTGCCAGCAGTGGGGGACGAGGGGGTCGATCACCCCTCCACTTT. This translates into CASSGGRGGRSPLHF.

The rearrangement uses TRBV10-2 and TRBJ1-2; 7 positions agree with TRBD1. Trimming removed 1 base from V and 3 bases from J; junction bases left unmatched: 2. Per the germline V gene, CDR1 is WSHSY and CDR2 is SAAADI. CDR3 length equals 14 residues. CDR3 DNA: TGCGCCAGCAGTGAGTTTCAGGGGGACTATGGCTACACCTTC. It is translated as CASSEFQGDYGYTF.

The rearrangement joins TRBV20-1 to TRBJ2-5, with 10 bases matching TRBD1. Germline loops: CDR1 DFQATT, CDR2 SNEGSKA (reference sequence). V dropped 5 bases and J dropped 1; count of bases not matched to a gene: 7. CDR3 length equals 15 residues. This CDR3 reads CSAGGTGASQETQYF. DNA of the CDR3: TGCAGTGCTGGTGGGACAGGGGCTTCCCAAGAGACCCAGTACTTC.

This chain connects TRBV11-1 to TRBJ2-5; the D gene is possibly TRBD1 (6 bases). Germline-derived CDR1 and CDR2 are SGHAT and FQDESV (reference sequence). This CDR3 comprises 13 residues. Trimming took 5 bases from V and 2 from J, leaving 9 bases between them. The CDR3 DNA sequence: TGTGCCAGCAGCCGACAGGATCAAGAGACCCAGTACTTC. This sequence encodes CASSRQDQETQYF.

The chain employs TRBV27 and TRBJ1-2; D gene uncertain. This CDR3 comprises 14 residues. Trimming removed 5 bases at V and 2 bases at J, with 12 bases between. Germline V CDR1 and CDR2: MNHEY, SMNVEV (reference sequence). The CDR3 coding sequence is TGTGCCAGCAGTCCCGACACCTTCAACTATGGCTACACCTTC. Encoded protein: CASSPDTFNYGYTF.

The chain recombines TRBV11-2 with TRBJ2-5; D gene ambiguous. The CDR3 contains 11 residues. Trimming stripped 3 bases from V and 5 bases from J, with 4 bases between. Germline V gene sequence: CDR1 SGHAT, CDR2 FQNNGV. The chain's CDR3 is CASSFIETQYF. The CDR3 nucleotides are TGTGCCAGCAGCTTTATCGAGACCCAGTACTTC.

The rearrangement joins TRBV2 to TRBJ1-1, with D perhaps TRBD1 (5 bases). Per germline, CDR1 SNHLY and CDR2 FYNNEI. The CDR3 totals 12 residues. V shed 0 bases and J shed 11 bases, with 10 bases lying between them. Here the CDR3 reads CASSEAPQEAFF. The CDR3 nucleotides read TGTGCCAGCAGTGAAGCCCCACAGGAGGCTTTCTTT.

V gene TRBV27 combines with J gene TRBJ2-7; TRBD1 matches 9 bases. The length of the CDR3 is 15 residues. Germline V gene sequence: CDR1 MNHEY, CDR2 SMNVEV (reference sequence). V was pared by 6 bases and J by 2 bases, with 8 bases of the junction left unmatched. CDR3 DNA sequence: TGTGCCAGCAGGCGAACCGGGACAGGGACCTACGAGCAGTACTTC. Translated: CASRRTGTGTYEQYF.

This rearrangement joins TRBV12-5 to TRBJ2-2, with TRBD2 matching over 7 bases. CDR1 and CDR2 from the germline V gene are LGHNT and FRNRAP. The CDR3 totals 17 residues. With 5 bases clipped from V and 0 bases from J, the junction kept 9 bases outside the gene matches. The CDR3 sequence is CASGPPGGTTNTGELFF. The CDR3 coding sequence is TGTGCTAGTGGTCCGCCGGGGGGAACCACGAACACCGGGGAGCTGTTTTTT.

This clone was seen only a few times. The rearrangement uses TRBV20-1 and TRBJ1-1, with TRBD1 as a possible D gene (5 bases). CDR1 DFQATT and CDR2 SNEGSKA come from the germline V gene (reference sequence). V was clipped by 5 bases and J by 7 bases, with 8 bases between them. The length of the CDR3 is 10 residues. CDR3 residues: CSAGGSEAFF. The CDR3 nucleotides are TGCAGTGCTGGGGGGAGTGAAGCTTTCTTT.

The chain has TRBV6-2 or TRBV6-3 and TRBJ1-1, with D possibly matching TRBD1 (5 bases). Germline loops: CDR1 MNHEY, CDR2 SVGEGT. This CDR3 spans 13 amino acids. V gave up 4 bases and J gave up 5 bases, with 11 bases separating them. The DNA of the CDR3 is TGTGCCAGCAGTTTCGGGGGTGAAACTGAAGCTTTCTTT. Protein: CASSFGGETEAFF.

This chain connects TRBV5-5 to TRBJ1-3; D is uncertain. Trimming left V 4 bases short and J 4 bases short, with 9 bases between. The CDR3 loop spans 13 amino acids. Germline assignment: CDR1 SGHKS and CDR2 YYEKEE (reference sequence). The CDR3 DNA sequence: TGTGCCAGCAGCCCCCTCCAGGGAAACACCATATATTTT. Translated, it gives CASSPLQGNTIYF.

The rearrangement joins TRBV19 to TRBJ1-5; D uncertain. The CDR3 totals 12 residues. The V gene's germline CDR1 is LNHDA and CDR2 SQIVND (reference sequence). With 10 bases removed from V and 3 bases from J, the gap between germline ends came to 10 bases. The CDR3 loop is CATGRDNQPQHF. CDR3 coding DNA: TGTGCCACGGGCCGGGACAATCAGCCCCAGCATTTT.

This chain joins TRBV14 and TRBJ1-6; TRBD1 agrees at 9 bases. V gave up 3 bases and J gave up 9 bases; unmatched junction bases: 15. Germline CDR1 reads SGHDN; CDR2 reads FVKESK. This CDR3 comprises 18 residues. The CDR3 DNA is TGTGCCAGCAGCCAGACCCCCCGGGACAGGGAATCGGGTTCACCCCTCCACTTT. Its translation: CASSQTPRDRESGSPLHF. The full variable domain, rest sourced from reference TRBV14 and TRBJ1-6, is EAGVTQFPSHSVIEKGQTVTLRCDPISGHDNLYWYRRVMGKEIKFLLHFVKESKQDESGMPNNRFLAERTGGTYSTLKVQPAELEDSGVYFCASSQTPRDRESGSPLHFGNGTRLTVT.

Here the CDR3 reads CASSDRQGLNGYTF. CDR3 sequence (DNA): TGTGCCAGCAGCGATCGACAGGGCCTTAATGGCTACACCTTC. J is TRBJ1-2 and V is TRBV7-3; 7 bases align to TRBD1. The CDR3 totals 14 residues. Per germline, CDR1 SGHTA and CDR2 FQGTGA. V gave up 5 bases and J gave up 6 bases; unmatched junction bases: 9.

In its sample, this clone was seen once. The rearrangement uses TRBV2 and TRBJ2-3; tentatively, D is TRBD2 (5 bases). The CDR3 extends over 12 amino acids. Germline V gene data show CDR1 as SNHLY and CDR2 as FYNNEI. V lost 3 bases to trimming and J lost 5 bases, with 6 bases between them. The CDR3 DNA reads TGTGCCAGCAGTGAGAGGGAAGATACGCAGTATTTT. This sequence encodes CASSEREDTQYF.

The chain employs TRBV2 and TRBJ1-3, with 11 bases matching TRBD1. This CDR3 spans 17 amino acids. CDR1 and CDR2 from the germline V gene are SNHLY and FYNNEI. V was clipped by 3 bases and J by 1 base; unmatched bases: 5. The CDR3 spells CASSDIGQGASGNTIYF. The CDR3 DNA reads TGTGCCAGCAGTGATATAGGACAGGGGGCTTCTGGAAACACCATATATTTT. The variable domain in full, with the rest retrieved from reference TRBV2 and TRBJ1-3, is EPEVTQTPSHQVTQMGQEVILRCVPISNHLYFYWYRQILGQKVEFLVSFYNNEISEKSEIFDDQFSVERPDGSNFTLKIRSTKLEDSAMYFCASSDIGQGASGNTIYFGEGSWLTVV.

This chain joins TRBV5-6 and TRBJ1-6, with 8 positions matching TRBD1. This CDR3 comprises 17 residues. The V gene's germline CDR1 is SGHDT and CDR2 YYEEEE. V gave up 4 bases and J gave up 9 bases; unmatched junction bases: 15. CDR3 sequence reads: CASSPGTGWVGSSPLHF. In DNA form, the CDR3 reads TGTGCCAGCAGCCCTGGGACAGGCTGGGTGGGGAGTTCACCCCTCCACTTT.